This T cell receptor beta chain was identified during a study of cytomegalovirus exposure and HLA in healthy donors. Study information: Earlier, about 179 million T cells were analyzed, and fewer than 120 million unique TCR beta sequences were found among them.

Whole-study findings and limits: Listed as cytomegalovirus-associated were 170 or so TCR beta chains. Apparent HLA restriction characterized most CMV-associated TCR beta chains in a later analysis. The CMV antigen specificity of three CMV-associated chains was confirmed through in vitro analysis.

PCR used 60 Vbeta primers and 13 Jbeta primers. Data came from immunoSEQ multiplex PCR; TCRdb stores just in-frame clones and leaves some out. The sample gives around 79,000 clones, around 70% of which show up once; around 15% is in the top ten. Trimming removed 2 bases from V and 6 bases from J, with 22 bases in between. The CDR3 extends over 17 amino acids. CDR1 GTSNPN and CDR2 SVGIG come from the germline V gene (reference sequence). Comments on this clone: Its antigen remains unidentified.

This sequence was found in a woman between 35 and 50 years old in good health and CMV-seropositive. The sample comprised PBMCs. The chain combines TRBV30 with TRBJ1-4; D is ambiguous. The DNA of the CDR3 is TGTGCCTGGAGTCCAAACCACTTAGCGAGATTGGATGAAAAACTGTTTTTT. Amino acids: CAWSPNHLARLDEKLFF. The full variable domain, completed using reference TRBV30 and TRBJ1-4, is SQTIHQWPATLVQPVGSPLSLECTVEGTSNPNLYWYRQAAGRGLQLLFYSVGIGQISSEVPQNLSASRPQDRQFILSSKKLLLSDSGFYLCAWSPNHLARLDEKLFFGSGTQLSVL.